This paragraph covers one TCR beta chain sequence. Antigen unknown. The sample is drawn from a study of STAT5B mutations in CD4+ large granular lymphocyte leukemia. Buffy coats from healthy blood donors served as controls. Overall study findings and caveats: Patient CD4-sorted repertoires stayed more clonal than healthy ones after leukemic-clone removal.

The V gene's germline CDR1 is MNHNS and CDR2 SASEGT. This CDR3 has 13 residues. The V end lost 8 bases, the J end lost 3 bases, and 8 bases lay between the germline ends. This table comes from immunoSEQ multiplex PCR, and its TCRdb copy is limited to in-frame clones, with some not included. The table records about 20,000 clones, roughly 80% of them present only once. Sample: CD4+ T cells from blood buffy coats. The chain carries TRBV6-1 and TRBJ2-6; D not certain. This sequence originates from a human donor in good health. The CDR3 bases are TGTGCCAGCCCCTCGAATGGGGCCAACGTCCTGACTTTC. Its translation is CASPSNGANVLTF.